The clone carrying this T cell receptor beta chain was observed once. Profiling relied on immunoSEQ multiplex PCR, and the TCRdb table lists in-frame clones only, not all of them. The sample lists some 110,000 clones; more than 75% were seen once. This specimen belongs to a study of radiotherapy plus CTLA-4 blockade in lung cancer. The receptor's source is a human donor with non-small cell lung cancer that progressed on radiotherapy plus ipilimumab. Some clones in this sample may be carry-over from other donors' samples. The sample here was peripheral blood, taken from a patient treated with radiotherapy plus ipilimumab.

For the CDR3, the DNA is TGTGCCAGCAGCAGGGGCTATGGCTACACCTTC. Translating gives CASSRGYGYTF. J is TRBJ1-2 and V is TRBV7-2; D might be TRBD1 (5 bases). Deletions cut 5 bases from V and 4 bases from J, with 5 bases between. Germline CDR1 is SGHTA and CDR2 is FQGNSA. The CDR3 extends over 11 amino acids.